This passage covers 10 T cell receptor beta chains from one sample sequenced in a study of cytomegalovirus exposure and HLA in healthy donors. PCR was performed using 60 Vbeta and 13 Jbeta primers. The data were produced by immunoSEQ multiplex PCR, yet TCRdb's version contains in-frame clones alone and is incomplete. Seen in this sample are 180,000 or so clones; the ten most common clones hold about 0.79%. Sequenced material: PBMCs. The receptors were gathered from a woman aged 18 to 35 in good health and CMV-seropositive.

In DNA, the CDR3 is TGCGCCAGCAGCCAACCCCAACTAGCGGGGGGGCTTAATGAGCAGTTCTTC. Encoded protein: CASSQPQLAGGLNEQFF. V is TRBV4-3 and J is TRBJ2-1; TRBD2 matches at 13 bases. This CDR3 comprises 17 residues. In germline, CDR1 is LGHNA, CDR2 YSLEER. After removal of 2 bases from V and 7 bases from J, the junction contained 8 bases not matched to a gene.

The chain recombines TRBV20-1 with TRBJ1-1; the D gene is possibly TRBD1 (5 bases). V lost 7 bases and J lost 6, with 12 bases in between. Germline V gene sequence: CDR1 DFQATT, CDR2 SNEGSKA (reference sequence). The length of the CDR3 is 11 residues. This CDR3 is CSVDRYSEAFF. The CDR3 coding sequence is TGCAGTGTTGACAGATACTCTGAAGCTTTCTTT.

V is TRBV11-3 and J is TRBJ2-5, with TRBD2 identical over 11 bases. Germline trimming cut 4 bases from V and 2 bases from J; bases unmatched to any gene: 12. The CDR3 runs 18 residues. Germline V CDR1 and CDR2: SGHNT, YENEEA. The CDR3 coding sequence is TGTGCCAGCAGCTCGCCGGGACTAGCGGATACCCTACAAGAGACCCAGTACTTC. As protein: CASSSPGLADTLQETQYF.

The chain combines TRBV9 with TRBJ1-3; D might be TRBD1 (6 bases). Germline V gene lookup returns CDR1 SGDLS and CDR2 YYNGEE. V was clipped by 3 bases and J by 3 bases, with 10 bases between them. This CDR3 comprises 14 residues. The CDR3 DNA sequence: TGTGCCAGCAGCGCCGGGACATATGGAAACACCATATATTTT. Translation gives CASSAGTYGNTIYF. Using reference TRBV9 and TRBJ1-3 for the parts outside the CDR3, the full variable domain is DSGVTQTPKHLITATGQRVTLRCSPRSGDLSVYWYQQSLDQGLQFLIQYYNGEERAKGNILERFSAQQFPDLHSELNLSSLELGDSALYFCASSAGTYGNTIYFGEGSWLTVV.

V usage is TRBV6-1 and J usage is TRBJ1-4; TRBD1 aligns across 7 bases. Trimming took 7 bases from V and 4 from J; bases not matched to a gene: 3. This CDR3 is 13 amino acids long. Germline CDR1 and CDR2: MNHNS and SASEGT. CDR3: CASISGGNEKLFF. CDR3 coding DNA: TGTGCCAGCATATCAGGGGGTAATGAAAAACTGTTTTTT.

The chain uses TRBV9 and TRBJ1-2; D is undetermined. This CDR3 is built from 14 residues. V shed 4 bases and J shed 6 bases, with 16 bases lying between them. In germline, CDR1 is SGDLS, CDR2 YYNGEE. CDR3 in amino acids: CASSPSRLSHGYTF. The CDR3 DNA is TGTGCCAGCAGCCCTAGTCGTCTAAGCCATGGCTACACCTTC.

Points on this clone: An end of the junction does not agree with germline; a read error may underlie this. The chain combines TRBV4-2 with TRBJ1-1; D not certain. CDR1 and CDR2 (germline): LGHNA, YNFKEQ. The CDR3 has 14 amino acids. CDR3 coding DNA: TGTGCCAGCAGCCAAGATATTTACGGGGTTGAGCCCAAATTT. Translation gives CASSQDIYGVEPKF.

The V and J genes are TRBV10-2 and TRBJ1-1, with 9 bases aligning to TRBD1. V trimming: 4 bases; J trimming: 4 bases; junction bases outside the gene matches: 4. Looked up from germline, CDR1 is WSHSY and CDR2 is SAAADI. This CDR3 region has 14 residues. The CDR3 DNA sequence: TGCGCCAGCAGTGCCCTGACAGGGGGCACTGAAGCTTTCTTT. This codes for CASSALTGGTEAFF.

This chain uses TRBV6-5 with TRBJ1-2; no clear D gene. The CDR3 covers 14 residues. The germline V gene encodes CDR1 MNHEY and CDR2 SVGAGI. Trimming took 7 bases from V and 7 from J, leaving 19 bases between them. The CDR3 spells CASTPAQRGSGYTF. The CDR3 DNA follows: TGTGCCAGCACCCCGGCCCAACGAGGGAGTGGCTACACCTTC.

The chain has TRBV9 and TRBJ2-5, with TRBD1 as a possible D gene (6 bases). This CDR3 is built from 15 residues. Trimming left V 3 bases short and J 5 bases short, with 17 bases between. Per germline, CDR1 SGDLS and CDR2 YYNGEE. The CDR3 sequence: CASSGGIYTGETQYF. DNA for the CDR3: TGTGCCAGCAGCGGAGGCATCTACACAGGGGAGACCCAGTACTTC.